Included here is one T cell receptor beta chain sequence, with context. This record comes from a study of blood T cell repertoires in COVID-19. Overall study context: COVID-19 samples collected from the United States, Italy and Spain covered acute and convalescent phases. The analysed material was cDNA or gDNA that came from T cells, B-cell-depleted T cells, or PBMCs.

Per the study methods: From reference gene primer amplification, estimates of nucleated cell counts were derived. Sequencing used immunoSEQ multiplex PCR; TCRdb keeps in-frame clones, though not all of them. The V and J calls and clone size were taken over from that table, and D and trimming were inferred from the DNA. Among approximately 260,000 clones, roughly 80% were seen once, and the ten largest hold 9.5% to 15%. The CDR3 runs 15 residues. Per the germline V gene, CDR1 is SGHTA and CDR2 is FQGTGA. Trimming cost V 5 bases and J 0 bases; bases outside gene matches: 6. The sample comprised peripheral blood. The V call is TRBV7-3, the J call TRBJ2-7; 8 bases are a match to TRBD1. The receptor was isolated from a woman aged 55 to 70 with active or convalescent COVID-19. The CDR3, as DNA: TGTGCCAGCAGCCCAACAGGGGGTCCCTCCTACGAGCAGTACTTC. Residues: CASSPTGGPSYEQYF.